This entry concerns a single T cell receptor (beta chain). The data were taken from a study of CD8 T cells in Susac syndrome. V lost 2 bases, J lost 0 bases, and 4 bases lay in between. CDR1 SGHTA and CDR2 FQGNSA come from the germline V gene. The CDR3 spans 14 residues. When the RNA was reverse transcribed, random hexamers were used with an input of about 0.5 to 1 ug. MiXCR, applied by TCRdb to the immunoSEQ multiplex PCR reads, yields one record per CDR3 protein. The sample consists of 130,000 or so distinct CDR3 sequences, 95% to 96% of them appearing once. Sequences were obtained from CD4+ T cells from PBMCs. The genes are TRBV7-2 and TRBJ1-4; D call uncertain. This TCR came from a human donor with Susac syndrome. The CDR3 sequence: CASSLRPTNEKLFF. In nucleotides, the CDR3 is TGTGCCAGCAGCTTAAGACCAACTAATGAAAAACTGTTTTTT.